This T cell receptor beta chain was recovered during a study of vaccination and CD4 T cells after COVID-19. Study-level information: Overlapping peptides of the spike proteins of SARS-CoV-2, HCoV-NL63, HCoV-OC43 and HCoV-229E were used for cell stimulation.

Germline assignment: CDR1 MNHGY and CDR2 SVAAGI. The ends lost 2 bases at V and 2 bases at J; junction bases unmatched: 2. The CDR3 consists of 15 residues. To note about this clonotype: The target antigen is unknown.

Treatment of the sample: approximately nine-day PBMC culture with coronavirus spike peptide pools or control peptides (ViraFEST assay). ViraFEST grew antigen-specific T cells using peptide pools, then sequenced TCRs. Oncomine TCR Beta short-read sequencing was applied to DNA from cultured CD4+ T cells. From CD4+ T cells that had been cultured, genomic DNA was extracted. TCRdb reprocessed the PCR reads via MiXCR and lists one record per CDR3 protein. There are almost 20,000 distinct CDR3 sequences in the sample; roughly 51% occur only once, and 6.5% to 9% lies in the top ten. The sequence was collected from a human donor who had recovered from COVID-19. Sample: CD4+ T cells from blood, cultured in vitro. The chain joins TRBV6-9 to TRBJ2-7, with TRBD2 identical over 11 bases. CDR3 sequence (DNA): TGTGCCAGCAGTTATAGACTAGCGGGAACCTACGAGCAGTACTTC. Amino acids: CASSYRLAGTYEQYF.